This T cell receptor (beta chain) was captured by sequencing in a study of T cells in women clearing cervical HPV infection. J gave up 1 base and V 5 bases, and 6 bases lay outside the gene matches. The CDR3 sequence is 14 residues long. Germline CDR1 and CDR2: SGHRS and YFSETQ. MY09/MY11 PCR detected cervical HPV DNA; dot-blot assigned genotypes. Findings and limits, study-wide: Controls had more TRBV6-7 (0.16%) than cases (about 0.11%). Repertoire richness, not evenness, was significantly elevated in CIN3+ cases versus controls.

The table came from immunoSEQ multiplex PCR; TCRdb's copy has only in-frame clones and leaves some out. The listing contains around 35,000 clones. About this clone itself: Its antigen remains unidentified. The DNA ends 3 residues before the CDR3 does, and the rest of the CDR3 is filled in from the germline J gene.

This chain links TRBV5-1 with TRBJ2-7; 7 nucleotides line up with TRBD2. The sequence came from a woman between 18 and 70 years old with a cervical HPV16 infection that either progressed to CIN3+ or cleared (not recorded which). Sequencing was performed on blood buffy coat. The CDR3 bases that were read are TGCGCCAGCAGGCCGGGGGGTGGGTCCTACGAG. Protein: CASRPGGGSYE. From start to end, the CDR3 is CASRPGGGSYEQYF.